Shown below are 15 T cell receptor beta chains from a single sample sequenced in a study of brain metastases from non-small cell lung cancer. Profiled with immunoSEQ multiplex PCR; TCRdb holds only in-frame clones, not every one. This table holds thousands of clones, approximately 80% found once. The source material was tissue from a brain metastasis. The receptors originated from a donor over 35 with non-small cell lung cancer.

V is TRBV3-1 (or the pseudogene TRBV3-2) and J is TRBJ1-1, with D uncertain. Germline V gene lookup returns CDR1 LGHDT and CDR2 YNNKEL (reference sequence). Trimming stripped 4 bases from V and 1 base from J, with 10 bases between. CDR3 size: 14 residues. CDR3 sequence (DNA): TGTGCCAGCAGCCCCCGGGGTCCGAACACTGAAGCTTTCTTT. As protein: CASSPRGPNTEAFF.

The chain joins TRBV25-1 to TRBJ1-2, with a tentative D call TRBD1 (5 bases). The V gene's germline CDR1 is MGHDK and CDR2 SYGVNS. The CDR3 consists of 15 residues. Trimming cost V 3 bases and J 5 bases, with 16 bases left between them. In DNA, the CDR3 is TGTGCCAGCAGTGACGAGCGGGACGTAAGATATGGCTACACCTTC. Encoded protein: CASSDERDVRYGYTF.

J is TRBJ2-7 and V is TRBV27, with TRBD1 identical over 7 bases. CDR1 and CDR2 from the germline V gene are MNHEY and SMNVEV (reference sequence). This CDR3 region has 12 residues. V lost 5 bases to trimming and J lost 7 bases; unmatched junction nucleotides: 5. The DNA of the CDR3 is TGTGCCAGCAGTGAATCACAGGGGGAGCAGTACTTC. Residues: CASSESQGEQYF.

The chain is built from TRBV25-1 and TRBJ2-1; unclear D gene. Trimming cost V 3 bases and J 5 bases, with 2 bases left between them. The germline CDR1 and CDR2 sequences are MGHDK and SYGVNS. The CDR3 is 11 amino acids. CDR3 residues: CASSENNEQFF. The CDR3 nucleotides read TGTGCCAGCAGTGAGAACAATGAGCAGTTCTTC.

This chain joins TRBV5-6 and TRBJ2-3; 8 nucleotides match TRBD1. Germline CDR1 SGHDT, CDR2 YYEEEE. This CDR3 is built from 14 residues. With 2 bases clipped from V and 5 bases from J, the junction kept 4 bases outside the gene matches. Here the CDR3 reads CASSFGTGEDTQYF. DNA of the CDR3: TGTGCCAGCAGCTTTGGGACAGGAGAAGATACGCAGTATTTT.

This rearrangement joins TRBV19 to TRBJ1-1; D possibly corresponds to TRBD1 (5 bases). There are 13 residues in the CDR3. Germline CDR1 is LNHDA and CDR2 is SQIVND (reference sequence). V lost 6 bases, J lost 0 bases, and 8 bases lay in between. The CDR3 nucleotides are TGTGCCAGTAGCCAGGGAATGAACACTGAAGCTTTCTTT. This gives the protein CASSQGMNTEAFF.

The rearrangement links TRBV30 to TRBJ1-5; no reliable D call. V lost 2 bases and J lost 2, with 4 bases in between. The CDR3 has 12 amino acids. Germline CDR1 and CDR2: GTSNPN and SVGIG (reference sequence). CDR3 sequence (DNA): TGTGCCTGGAGTCGGGGCAATCAGCCCCAGCATTTT. Translation gives CAWSRGNQPQHF.

This chain uses TRBV30 with TRBJ2-6, with D unclear. The CDR3 runs to 12 residues. V shed 3 bases and J shed 2 bases, with 2 bases lying between them. CDR1 GTSNPN and CDR2 SVGIG come from the germline V gene (reference sequence). Here the CDR3 reads CAWRPGANVLTF. In nucleotides, the CDR3 is TGTGCCTGGAGACCTGGGGCCAACGTCCTGACTTTC.

The J gene is TRBJ1-2, the V gene TRBV4-2; D gene unclear. This CDR3 contains 15 residues. V was shortened by 1 base and J by 4 bases, with 13 bases between the two germline ends. Germline V gives CDR1 LGHNA, CDR2 YNFKEQ. In DNA, the CDR3 is TGTGCCAGCAGCCAAGTTTCCAGTGATAGCTATGGCTACACCTTC. It specifies CASSQVSSDSYGYTF.

The rearrangement links TRBV2 to TRBJ2-5, with D possibly TRBD2 on 6 matching bases. Trimming cost V 7 bases and J 4 bases, with 19 bases left between them. CDR3 size: 15 residues. Per germline, CDR1 SNHLY and CDR2 FYNNEI. In DNA, the CDR3 is TGTGCCAGCAAGTCCTGGGGGGAACTGGGAGAGACCCAGTACTTC. Protein: CASKSWGELGETQYF.

V and J are TRBV21-1 and TRBJ2-4; the D call of TRBD2 is as the table states it, not checked on the DNA. TRBV21-1 is listed as a pseudogene. CDR3 length: 15 amino acids. The CDR3 DNA reads as TGTGCCAGCAGCAAAGGAGGGGGGGAAGTAAACATTCAGTACTTC. This encodes CASSKGGGEVNIQYF.

V and J are TRBV4-3 and TRBJ2-3, with 12 bases fitting TRBD1. The CDR3 is 17 residues long. Germline loops: CDR1 LGHNA, CDR2 YSLEER. The V and J ends lost 1 base and 2 bases, in that order; junction bases with no gene match: 4. In DNA, the CDR3 is TGCGCCAGCAGCCAAGGGGGGGGACAGGGGGCCACAGATACGCAGTATTTT. This encodes CASSQGGGQGATDTQYF.

The chain is built from TRBV9 and TRBJ1-1, with 7 bases identical to TRBD1. Germline lookup yields CDR1 SGDLS and CDR2 YYNGEE. This CDR3 region has 13 residues. J was trimmed by 2 bases and V by 4 bases; bases with no gene match: 2. The chain's CDR3 is CASSTGANTEAFF. CDR3 coding DNA: TGTGCCAGCAGCACAGGGGCTAACACTGAAGCTTTCTTT.

Written as DNA, the CDR3 is TGTGCCAGCTCACCAGAGGGCGGTGGCTACACCTTC. This encodes CASSPEGGGYTF. The rearrangement links TRBV18 to TRBJ1-2; D call uncertain. The CDR3 has 12 amino acids. The ends were cut back, 2 bases at V and 7 bases at J, with 8 bases in the middle. The germline CDR1 and CDR2 sequences are KGHSH and LQKENI.

This clone was observed once. This chain connects TRBV7-9 to TRBJ2-7; 10 bases line up with TRBD1. Looked up from germline, CDR1 is SEHNR and CDR2 is FQNEAQ (reference sequence). CDR3 length: 15 amino acids. The V and J ends lost 5 bases and 3 bases, in that order; junction bases with no gene match: 7. CDR3 protein: CASSLWDRGNYEQYF. In DNA form, the CDR3 reads TGTGCCAGCAGCCTCTGGGACAGGGGCAACTACGAGCAGTACTTC.